These T cell receptor beta chains were read from a single sample in a study of PD-L1 blockade in urothelial cancer. TCRdb's copy holds only in-frame clones and misses some; the assay was immunoSEQ multiplex PCR. The sample lists some 57,000 clones; more than 75% were seen once. The source material was PBMCs, sampled around atezolizumab (anti-PD-L1) treatment. These receptors came from a man between 45 and 60 years old with urothelial cancer. CDR3s include the opening cysteine and the closing phenylalanine or tryptophan. The order of the fields is V gene, clone size, J gene, CDR3 protein. Only part of the rows carry a size: once, few, many, or a class if the clone is expanded.

TRBV11-2	.	TRBJ2-7	CASSFFRGASYEQYF
TRBV30	.	TRBJ1-6	CAWKDSSSSPLHF
TRBV6-5	once	TRBJ2-2	CASTNRGTGELFF
TRBV11-2	.	TRBJ2-7	CASSFGGFEQYF
TRBV5-4	.	TRBJ2-1	CASSTLAGEVGEQFF
TRBV5-4	.	TRBJ2-3	CASSRTSVSTDTQYF
TRBV7-2	.	TRBJ2-7	CASSPTSGEQYF
TRBV7-6	.	TRBJ2-3	CASSLAAGGSGDTQYF
TRBV14	.	TRBJ1-1	CASSQVRAGRAEAFF
TRBV19	.	TRBJ2-2	CASSTRGQFTGELFF
TRBV7-9	.	TRBJ1-1	CASSLLSGVATEAFF
TRBV12-5	.	TRBJ1-1	CASSENTEAFF
TRBV20-1	.	TRBJ2-1	CSGRSYNEQFF
TRBV6-5	once	TRBJ2-7	CASNRQGGYEQYF
TRBV5-4	.	TRBJ2-1	CASSSILAGEGNEQFF
TRBV9	.	TRBJ2-1	CASSVAASGAGEQFF
TRBV23-1	.	TRBJ2-7	CASSQSEGTVYYEQYF
TRBV5-6	once	TRBJ1-5	CASSFGTGVDQPQHF
TRBV19	.	TRBJ2-1	CASSPDRGSYNEQFF
TRBV2	few	TRBJ1-6	CASSAGTGVVSLHF
TRBV7-8	.	TRBJ2-7	CASSLGTRSYEQYF
TRBV6-1	.	TRBJ2-5	CASRGAAGETQYF
TRBV7-2	.	TRBJ2-7	CASSLVAGGDYEQYF
TRBV19	.	TRBJ2-3	CASRRRLSPRDTQYF
TRBV2	.	TRBJ1-1	CASSGTGFEAFF
TRBV30	.	TRBJ1-3	CAWSVSGGGGTIYF
TRBV6-4	.	TRBJ2-2	CASSDSPQGTGELFF
TRBV6-1	.	TRBJ2-6	CASKPTGLGANVLTF
TRBV5-6	.	TRBJ1-4	CASRPTGADEKLFF
TRBV15	.	TRBJ1-1	CATSRWTGSWITEAFF
TRBV19	.	TRBJ2-2	CASSTRGTSGGAGELFF
TRBV27	.	TRBJ2-6	CASSLIRTQPTGGANVLTF
TRBV11-2	.	TRBJ1-4	CASSHINIDRATNEKLFF
TRBV6-5	.	TRBJ1-2	CASSPGQGLGRGYTF
TRBV6-5	.	TRBJ2-1	CASSLLVSGEQFF
TRBV9	.	TRBJ2-2	CASSVELAANTGELFF
TRBV14	.	TRBJ2-7	CASSQVQGVSYEQYF
TRBV5-6	.	TRBJ1-1	CASSSRRTGRLFSSEAFF